Described below is a single TCR beta chain sequence and its context. This clonotype showed up many times. What this receptor recognizes is not known. Per-base qualities were not stored, and no clone one base away is much larger. This record belongs to a study of early T cells in non-severe SARS-CoV-2 infection (dated by TCRdb to the early 2020s). The study in broad terms: Bulk RNA from unsorted whole blood was used for TCR sequencing, so alpha and beta chains could not be paired. Study-wide conclusions, independent of this receptor: Matching against VDJdb was skewed toward anti-spike CD8 responses, likely underestimated virus-specific expansions, and missed private and CD4 specificities.

The library was built by means of 5' RACE. Sequenced on a NextSeq 500. In the TCR library protocol, unique molecular identifiers were attached to individual cDNA molecules to correct for PCR bias and sequencing error. Both TCR alpha and beta chains were sequenced, and tight co-correlation was observed between alpha and beta sequence abundances in each sample. The original pipeline was this. Decombinator V4 was used to annotate TCR sequences for V gene, J gene and CDR3. Expanded TCRs were defined as changing significantly between any two time points under a Poisson model with p below 0.0001. TCR abundances were normalised to the total number of TCRs sequenced in each sample and reported as counts per million. MAIT TCRs were defined by TRAV1-2 paired with TRAJ12, TRAJ20 or TRAJ33, and iNKT TCRs by TRAV10 paired with TRAJ18. VDJdb, accessed 1 November 2021, was searched for CMV, EBV and SARS-CoV-2 annotated TCRs, excluding TCRs annotated for multiple antigens. TCRdb reprocessed the public reads (quality trimming at Q25 with fastp, clone calling with MiXCR) and kept in-frame beta chains. Every distinct CDR3 protein forms one entry, paired with its most common genes and DNA. The V and J calls reflect TCRdb's pipeline rather than the authors' work. Recorded for this sample are around 62,000 distinct CDR3 sequences; more than 4% of them occurred a single time. In total, the top ten clones hold under 6.5% of the sample.

Including cysteine and phenylalanine, the CDR3 has 13 amino acids. Only the CDR3 portion is preserved as DNA: 39 bases, with reading frame beginning at the first base. Deletion took 6 bases off V and 0 bases off J, with a span of 11 bases between the germline ends. The germline V gene (reference sequence) sets CDR1 to DFQATT and CDR2 to SNEGSKA. The study was a case-control design nested within a healthcare worker cohort in London, UK, with weekly nasopharyngeal swab PCR tests and blood sampling. Between 23 and 31 March 2020, the week of the UK lockdown, healthcare workers were enrolled and then followed up weekly for as long as 16 weeks.

The TCR originated in an adult who was a healthcare worker with PCR-confirmed SARS-CoV-2 infection or an uninfected control (not recorded which). Sequencing input: whole blood. The chain is assembled from TRBV20-1 and TRBJ1-1; the D segment could be TRBD1, given 5 matching bases. The CDR3 in this case is CSATGEMNTEAFF. The sequenced DNA: TGCAGTGCAACGGGGGAAATGAACACTGAAGCTTTCTTT.